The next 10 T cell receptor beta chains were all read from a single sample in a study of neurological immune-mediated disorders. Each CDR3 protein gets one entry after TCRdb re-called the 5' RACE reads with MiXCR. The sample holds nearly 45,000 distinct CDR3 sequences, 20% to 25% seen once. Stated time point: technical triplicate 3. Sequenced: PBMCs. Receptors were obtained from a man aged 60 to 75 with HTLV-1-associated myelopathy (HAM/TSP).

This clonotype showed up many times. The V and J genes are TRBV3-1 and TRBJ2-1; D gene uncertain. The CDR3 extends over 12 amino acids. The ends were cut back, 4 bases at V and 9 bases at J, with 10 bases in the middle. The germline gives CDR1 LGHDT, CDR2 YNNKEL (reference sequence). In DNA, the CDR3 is TGTGCCAGCAGCCTTAGAGACGCTGAGCAGTTCTTC. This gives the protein CASSLRDAEQFF.

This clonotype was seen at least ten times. CDR3 nucleotides: TGCGCCAGCAGCCTCGGACAGGGATACACTGAAGCTTTCTTT. It codes for CASSLGQGYTEAFF. The gene calls are TRBV5-1 and TRBJ1-1; TRBD1 matches at 8 bases. This CDR3 has 14 residues. CDR1 is SGHRS and CDR2 is YFSETQ in the germline V gene. V shed 4 bases and J 3 bases; nucleotides not matched to a gene: 5.

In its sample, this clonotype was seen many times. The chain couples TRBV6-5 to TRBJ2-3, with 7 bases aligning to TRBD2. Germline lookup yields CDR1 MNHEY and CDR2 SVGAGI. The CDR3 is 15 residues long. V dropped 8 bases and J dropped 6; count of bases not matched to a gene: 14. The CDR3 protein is CASSPRRGGIDTQYF. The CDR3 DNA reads TGTGCCAGCTCCCCTCGAAGGGGAGGGATTGATACGCAGTATTTT.

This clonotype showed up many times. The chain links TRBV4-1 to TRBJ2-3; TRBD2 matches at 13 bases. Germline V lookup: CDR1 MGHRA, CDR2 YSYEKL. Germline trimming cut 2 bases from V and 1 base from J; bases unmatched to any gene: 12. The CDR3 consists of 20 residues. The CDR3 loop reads CASSQRSTSGRGGRTDTQYF. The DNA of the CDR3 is TGCGCCAGCAGCCAACGAAGTACTAGCGGGAGGGGTGGTCGCACAGATACGCAGTATTTT.

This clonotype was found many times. The CDR3 loop reads CASRTPGQGQQFF. CDR3 nucleotides: TGTGCCAGCAGGACACCGGGACAGGGCCAGCAGTTCTTC. The chain combines TRBV28 with TRBJ2-1, with 9 bases lining up with TRBD1. The germline V gene has CDR1 MDHEN and CDR2 SYDVKM. The CDR3 has 13 residues. J gave up 11 bases and V 6 bases, and 8 bases lay outside the gene matches. Together with reference TRBV28 and TRBJ2-1, the CDR3 gives the full variable domain: DVKVTQSSRYLVKRTGEKVFLECVQDMDHENMFWYRQDPGLGLRLIYFSYDVKMKEKGDIPEGYSVSREKKERFSLILESASTNQTSMYLCASRTPGQGQQFFGPGTRLTVL.

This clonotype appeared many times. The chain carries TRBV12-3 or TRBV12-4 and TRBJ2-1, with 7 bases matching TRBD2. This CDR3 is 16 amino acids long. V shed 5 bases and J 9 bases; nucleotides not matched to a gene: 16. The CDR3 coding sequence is TGTGCCAGCAGTAAGGGGACTACCATTAGAGGGTCTGAGCAGTTCTTC. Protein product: CASSKGTTIRGSEQFF.

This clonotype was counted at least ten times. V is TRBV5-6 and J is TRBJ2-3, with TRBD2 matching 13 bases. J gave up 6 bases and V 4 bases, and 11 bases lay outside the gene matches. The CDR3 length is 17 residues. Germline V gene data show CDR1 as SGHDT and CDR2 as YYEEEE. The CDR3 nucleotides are TGTGCCAGCAGCCCTCCAGGCGGGACTAGCGGGACGGATACGCAGTATTTT. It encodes CASSPPGGTSGTDTQYF.

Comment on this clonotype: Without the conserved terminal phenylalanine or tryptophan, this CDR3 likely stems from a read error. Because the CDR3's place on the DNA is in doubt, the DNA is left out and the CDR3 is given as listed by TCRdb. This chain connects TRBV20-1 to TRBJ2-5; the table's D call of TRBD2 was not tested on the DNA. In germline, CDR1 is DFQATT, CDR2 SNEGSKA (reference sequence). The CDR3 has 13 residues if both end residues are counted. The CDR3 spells CSARARLEETKYL.

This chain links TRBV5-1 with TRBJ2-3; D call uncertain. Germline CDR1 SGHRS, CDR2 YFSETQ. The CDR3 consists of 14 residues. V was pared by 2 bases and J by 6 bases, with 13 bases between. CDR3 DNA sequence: TGCGCCAGCAGCTTAGGACGGCCGAGGGATACGCAGTATTTT. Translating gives CASSLGRPRDTQYF.

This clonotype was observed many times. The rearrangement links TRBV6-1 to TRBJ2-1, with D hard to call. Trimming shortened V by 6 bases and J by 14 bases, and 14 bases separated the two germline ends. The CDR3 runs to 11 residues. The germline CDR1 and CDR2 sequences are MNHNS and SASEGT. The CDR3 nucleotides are TGTGCCAGCAGAAGTACGACCCCGGAGTTCTTC. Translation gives CASRSTTPEFF.